The 15 T cell receptor beta chains below all came from one sample that was sequenced in a study of T cell repertoires in cytomegalovirus infection (dated by TCRdb to about 2019). TCRdb lists the instrument as Illumina HiSeq 1500. TCRdb cleaned the public reads at Q25 with fastp, built clones with MiXCR and kept in-frame beta chains. Every CDR3 protein is listed once, alongside the most common genes and DNA of its rows. The sample contains over 150,000 distinct CDR3 sequences, under 15% of them found a single time. The top ten clonotypes cover over 25% of the sample. Sequenced material: PBMCs. Receptor source: a human donor in good health (CMV status not recorded). Some clones in this sample may be carry-over from other donors' samples.

This clonotype was recorded many times. V and J are TRBV2 and TRBJ1-5; D unresolved. V was clipped by 5 bases and J by 3 bases, with 11 bases between them. The germline V gene encodes CDR1 SNHLY and CDR2 FYNNEI. The CDR3 has 14 residues. The CDR3 is CASSLNGFNQPQHF. The CDR3 coding sequence is TGTGCCAGCAGTCTGAACGGCTTCAATCAGCCCCAGCATTTT.

The V call is TRBV18, the J call TRBJ1-1; possibly TRBD1 for D (6 bases). The V end lost 3 bases, the J end lost 1 base, and 18 bases lay between the germline ends. The CDR3 length is 17 residues. Germline CDR1 is KGHSH and CDR2 is LQKENI. Here the CDR3 reads CASSPKERGGGNTEAFF. CDR3 DNA: TGTGCCAGCTCACCTAAGGAGAGAGGGGGGGGGAACACTGAAGCTTTCTTT.

This clonotype was found a few times. The chain couples TRBV29-1 to TRBJ1-1; D unresolved. V lost 0 bases and J lost 1, with 12 bases in between. The CDR3 runs 15 residues. CDR1 is SQVTM, CDR2 ANQGSEA, per germline. CDR3 coding DNA: TGCAGCGTTGAAGATCTCGGCCAGCAGAACACTGAAGCTTTCTTT. Encoded protein: CSVEDLGQQNTEAFF.

This clonotype turned up a few times. The rearrangement joins TRBV10-3 to TRBJ2-6; D is undetermined. The CDR3 length is 15 residues. The ends were cut back, 2 bases at V and 0 bases at J, with 5 bases in the middle. Germline CDR1 and CDR2: ENHRY and SYGVKD. The CDR3: CAISEASSGANVLTF. The DNA of the CDR3 is TGTGCCATCAGTGAGGCGTCCTCTGGGGCCAACGTCCTGACTTTC.

This clonotype occurred a few times. The CDR3 spells CASSYDGNGNQPQHF. CDR3 coding DNA: TGTGCCAGCAGTTACGACGGTAATGGCAATCAGCCCCAGCATTTT. The chain links TRBV5-5 to TRBJ1-5; D is undetermined. The CDR3 length is 15 residues. Trimming pared 5 bases from V and 2 bases from J, leaving 14 bases between. CDR1 is SGHKS and CDR2 is YYEKEE in the germline V gene (reference sequence).

This clonotype was detected many times. The genes are TRBV12-3 or TRBV12-4 and TRBJ2-3; D not certain. V was trimmed by 6 bases and J by 7 bases, leaving 14 bases between them. This CDR3 has 13 residues. DNA for the CDR3: TGTGCCAGCAGAATGGCCGGAGAGAATACGCAGTATTTT. This encodes CASRMAGENTQYF.

This clonotype was observed at least ten times. The V gene is TRBV28, the J gene TRBJ1-2; 8 bases agree with TRBD1. Germline V gives CDR1 MDHEN, CDR2 SYDVKM. The CDR3 runs 15 residues. J lost 4 bases, V lost 2 bases, and 6 bases had no gene match. The CDR3 DNA is TGTGCCAGCAGTTTAATGACAGGGGAGGGCTATGGCTACACCTTC. Its translation is CASSLMTGEGYGYTF.

This clonotype was recorded at least ten times. This chain links TRBV7-9 with TRBJ1-1; D gene ambiguous. Trimming pared 3 bases from V and 7 bases from J, leaving 18 bases between. The germline V gene encodes CDR1 SEHNR and CDR2 FQNEAQ (reference sequence). This CDR3 spans 15 amino acids. The CDR3 sequence: CASSFIPTLEIEAFF. The CDR3, as DNA: TGTGCCAGCAGCTTCATCCCGACCCTGGAGATTGAAGCTTTCTTT.

The chain combines TRBV6-1 with TRBJ2-2; 7 positions agree with TRBD1. Germline V CDR1 and CDR2: MNHNS, SASEGT. The CDR3 spans 15 residues. V lost 8 bases to trimming and J lost 0 bases; unmatched junction nucleotides: 6. Written as DNA, the CDR3 is TGTGCCAGCGGGCCCGGACAGGCGAACACCGGGGAGCTGTTTTTT. It translates to CASGPGQANTGELFF.

This clonotype came up many times. This chain links TRBV7-2 with TRBJ1-5, with D uncertain. V dropped 5 bases and J dropped 7 bases, with 15 bases sitting between them. The CDR3 totals 14 residues. Per the germline V gene, CDR1 is SGHTA and CDR2 is FQGNSA. CDR3: CASSLDGLGQPQHF. The CDR3, as DNA: TGTGCCAGCAGCCTGGACGGTCTAGGGCAGCCCCAGCATTTT.

This clonotype was counted many times. V usage is TRBV4-1 and J usage is TRBJ1-1; TRBD1 matches at 9 bases. V shed 2 bases, J shed 5 bases, and the junction held 6 bases outside the gene matches. Germline values: CDR1 MGHRA, CDR2 YSYEKL. This CDR3 is 15 amino acids long. The CDR3 reads CASSQLQGAGTEAFF. The CDR3 nucleotides read TGCGCCAGCAGCCAACTACAGGGGGCGGGAACTGAAGCTTTCTTT.

This chain connects TRBV10-3 to TRBJ1-5; 8 nucleotides agree with TRBD1. There are 16 residues in the CDR3. Germline CDR1 is ENHRY and CDR2 is SYGVKD. J gave up 0 bases and V 10 bases, and 11 bases lay outside the gene matches. The CDR3 protein is CATKGDRGFSNQPQHF. The DNA of the CDR3 is TGTGCCACCAAAGGCGACAGGGGATTTAGCAATCAGCCCCAGCATTTT.

In this sample, this clonotype turned up many times. V is TRBV7-2 and J is TRBJ1-2; 7 bases are a match to TRBD1. Germline V lookup: CDR1 SGHTA, CDR2 FQGNSA. This CDR3 comprises 14 residues. J lost 6 bases, V lost 5 bases, and 9 bases had no gene match. CDR3 nucleotides: TGTGCCAGCAGCCACCGACAGGGCCAGCATGGCTACACCTTC. Translated: CASSHRQGQHGYTF.

CDR3 coding DNA: TGTGCCAGCAGCTTGATTGGCACCCCCTCCTACGAGCAGTACTTC. It yields the protein CASSLIGTPSYEQYF. The chain has TRBV5-6 and TRBJ2-7, with D uncertain. Germline V CDR1 and CDR2: SGHDT, YYEEEE. This CDR3 contains 15 residues. V dropped 1 base and J dropped 0 bases, with 11 bases sitting between them.

This clonotype was counted between two and nine times. The chain joins TRBV7-3 to TRBJ2-7, with a weak D call TRBD1 (6 bases). V was shortened by 5 bases and J by 3 bases, with 14 bases between the two germline ends. Per the germline V gene, CDR1 is SGHTA and CDR2 is FQGTGA. The CDR3 runs to 14 residues. The CDR3 region is CASSPDTGIYEQYF. The CDR3, as DNA: TGTGCCAGCAGCCCAGATACAGGGATCTACGAGCAGTACTTC.